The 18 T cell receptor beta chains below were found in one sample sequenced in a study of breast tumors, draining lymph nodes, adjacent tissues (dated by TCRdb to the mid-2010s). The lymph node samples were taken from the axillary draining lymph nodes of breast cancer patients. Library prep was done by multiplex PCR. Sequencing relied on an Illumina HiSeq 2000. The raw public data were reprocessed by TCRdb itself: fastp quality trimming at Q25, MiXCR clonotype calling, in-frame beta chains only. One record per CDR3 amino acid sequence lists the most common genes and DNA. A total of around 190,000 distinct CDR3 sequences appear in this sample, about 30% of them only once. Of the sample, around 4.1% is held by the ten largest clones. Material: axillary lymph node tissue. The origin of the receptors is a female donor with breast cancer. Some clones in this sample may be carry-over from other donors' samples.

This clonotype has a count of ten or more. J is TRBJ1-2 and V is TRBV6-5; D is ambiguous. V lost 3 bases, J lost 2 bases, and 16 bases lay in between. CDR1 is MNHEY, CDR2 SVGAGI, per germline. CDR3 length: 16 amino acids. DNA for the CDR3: TGTGCCAGCAGTTATGTCACGATGAATCGGAACTATGGCTACACCTTC. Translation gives CASSYVTMNRNYGYTF.

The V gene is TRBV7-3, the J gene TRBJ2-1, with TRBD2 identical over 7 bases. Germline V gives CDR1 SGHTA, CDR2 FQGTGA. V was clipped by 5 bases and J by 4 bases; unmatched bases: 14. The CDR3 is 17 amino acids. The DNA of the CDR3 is TGTGCCAGCAGCCCGGGCTTCGGGGCGGGGGTGTACAATGAGCAGTTCTTC. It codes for CASSPGFGAGVYNEQFF.

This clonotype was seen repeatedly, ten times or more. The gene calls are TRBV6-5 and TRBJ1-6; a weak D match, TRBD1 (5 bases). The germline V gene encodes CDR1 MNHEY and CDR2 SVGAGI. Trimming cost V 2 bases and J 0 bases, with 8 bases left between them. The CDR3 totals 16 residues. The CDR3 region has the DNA TGTGCCAGCAGTTACAGGGGAACCTCCTATAATTCACCCCTCCACTTT. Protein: CASSYRGTSYNSPLHF.

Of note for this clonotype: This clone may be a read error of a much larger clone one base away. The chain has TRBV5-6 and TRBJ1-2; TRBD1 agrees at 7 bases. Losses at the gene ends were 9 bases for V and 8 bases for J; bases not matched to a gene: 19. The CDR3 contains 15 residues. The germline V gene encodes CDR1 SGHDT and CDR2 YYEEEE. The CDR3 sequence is CANSHPGGGSGGYTF. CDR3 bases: TGTGCCAACAGTCACCCAGGGGGAGGCTCGGGAGGCTACACCTTC.

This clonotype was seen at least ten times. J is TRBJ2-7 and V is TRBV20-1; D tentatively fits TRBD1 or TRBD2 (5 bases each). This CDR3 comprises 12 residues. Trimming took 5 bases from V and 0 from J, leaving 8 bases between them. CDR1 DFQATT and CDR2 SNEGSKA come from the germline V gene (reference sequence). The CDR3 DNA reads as TGCAGTGCTGGGGCGGGCTCCTACGAGCAGTACTTC. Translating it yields CSAGAGSYEQYF.

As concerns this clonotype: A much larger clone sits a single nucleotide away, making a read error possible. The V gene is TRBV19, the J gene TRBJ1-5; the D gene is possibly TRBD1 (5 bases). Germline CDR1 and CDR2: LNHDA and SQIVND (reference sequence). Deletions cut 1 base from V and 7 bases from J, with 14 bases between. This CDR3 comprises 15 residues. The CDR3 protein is CASSIVAGRRQPQHF. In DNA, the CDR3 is TGTGCCAGTAGTATAGTGGCAGGGAGACGCCAGCCCCAGCATTTT.

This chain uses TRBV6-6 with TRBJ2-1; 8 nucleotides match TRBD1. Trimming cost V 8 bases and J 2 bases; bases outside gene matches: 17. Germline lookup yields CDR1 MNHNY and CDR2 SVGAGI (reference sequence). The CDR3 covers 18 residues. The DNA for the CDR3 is TGTGCCAGCGGTGAATCGGTGCAGGGGGCAGGCGCCTACAATGAGCAGTTCTTC. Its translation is CASGESVQGAGAYNEQFF.

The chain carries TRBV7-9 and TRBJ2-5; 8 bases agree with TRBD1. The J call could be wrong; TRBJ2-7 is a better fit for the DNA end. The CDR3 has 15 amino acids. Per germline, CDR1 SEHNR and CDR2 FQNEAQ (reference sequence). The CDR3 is CASSSSGTGTYEQYF. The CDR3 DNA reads TGTGCCAGCAGCTCCTCCGGGACAGGTACCTACGAGCAGTACTTC.

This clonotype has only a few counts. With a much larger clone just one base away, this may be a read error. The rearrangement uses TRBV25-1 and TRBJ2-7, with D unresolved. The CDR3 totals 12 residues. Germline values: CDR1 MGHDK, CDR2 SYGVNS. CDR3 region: CASSAQPYEQHF. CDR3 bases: TGTGCCAGCAGTGCACAGCCATACGAGCAGCACTTC.

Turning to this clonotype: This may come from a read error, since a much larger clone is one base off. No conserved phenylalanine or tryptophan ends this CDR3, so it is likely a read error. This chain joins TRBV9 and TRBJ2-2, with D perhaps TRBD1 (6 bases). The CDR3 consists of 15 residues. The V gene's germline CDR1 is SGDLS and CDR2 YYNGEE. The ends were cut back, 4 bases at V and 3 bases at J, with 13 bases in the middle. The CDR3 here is CASSPDSGDTGELFS. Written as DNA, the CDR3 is TGTGCCAGCAGCCCGGACAGTGGGGACACCGGGGAGCTGTTTTCT.

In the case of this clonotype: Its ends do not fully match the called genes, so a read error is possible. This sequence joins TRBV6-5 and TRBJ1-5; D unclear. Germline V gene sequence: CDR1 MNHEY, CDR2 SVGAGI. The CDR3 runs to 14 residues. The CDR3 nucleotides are TGTGCCAGCAGTCACTCGTCGTCGGGTCAGCCCCAGCATTTT. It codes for CASSHSSSGQPQHF.

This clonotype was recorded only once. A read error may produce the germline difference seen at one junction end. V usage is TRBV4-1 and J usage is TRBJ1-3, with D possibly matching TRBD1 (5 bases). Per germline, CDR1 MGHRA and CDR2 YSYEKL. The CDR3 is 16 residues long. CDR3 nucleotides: TGTGCCAGCAGCCAAGCCGGGGCTATCTCTGGAAACACCATATATTTT. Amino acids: CASSQAGAISGNTIYF.

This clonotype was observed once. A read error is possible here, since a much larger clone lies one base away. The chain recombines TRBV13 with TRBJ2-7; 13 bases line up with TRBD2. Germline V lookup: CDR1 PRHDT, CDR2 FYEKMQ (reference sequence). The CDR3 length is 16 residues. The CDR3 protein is CASSLSGTSGTYGQYF. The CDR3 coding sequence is TGTGCCAGCAGCTTGTCCGGGACTAGCGGGACCTACGGGCAGTACTTC.

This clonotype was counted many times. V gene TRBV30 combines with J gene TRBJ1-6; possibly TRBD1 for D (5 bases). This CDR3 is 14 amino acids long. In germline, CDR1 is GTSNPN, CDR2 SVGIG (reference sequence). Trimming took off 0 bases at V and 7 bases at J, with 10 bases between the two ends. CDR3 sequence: CAWSVDSRNSPLHF. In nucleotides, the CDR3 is TGTGCCTGGAGTGTAGACAGCCGAAATTCACCCCTCCACTTT.

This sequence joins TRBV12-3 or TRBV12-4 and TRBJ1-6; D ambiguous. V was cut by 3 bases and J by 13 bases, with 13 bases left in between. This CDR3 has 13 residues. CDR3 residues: CASSFGNRVPLHF. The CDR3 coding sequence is TGTGCCAGCAGTTTCGGGAACAGAGTCCCCCTCCACTTT.

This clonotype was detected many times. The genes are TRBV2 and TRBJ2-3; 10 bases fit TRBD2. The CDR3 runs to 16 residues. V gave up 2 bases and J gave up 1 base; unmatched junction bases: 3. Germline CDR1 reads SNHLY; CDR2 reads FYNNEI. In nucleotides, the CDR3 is TGTGCCAGCAGTGAACTAGCGGGAGTCGGCACAGATACGCAGTATTTT. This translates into CASSELAGVGTDTQYF.

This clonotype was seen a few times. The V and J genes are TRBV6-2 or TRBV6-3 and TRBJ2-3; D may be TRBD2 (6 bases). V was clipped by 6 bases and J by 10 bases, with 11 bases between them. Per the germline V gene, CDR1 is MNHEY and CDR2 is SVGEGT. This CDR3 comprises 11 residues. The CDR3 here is CASSSGTSQYF. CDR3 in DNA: TGTGCCAGCAGCTCCGGGACTTCGCAGTATTTT.

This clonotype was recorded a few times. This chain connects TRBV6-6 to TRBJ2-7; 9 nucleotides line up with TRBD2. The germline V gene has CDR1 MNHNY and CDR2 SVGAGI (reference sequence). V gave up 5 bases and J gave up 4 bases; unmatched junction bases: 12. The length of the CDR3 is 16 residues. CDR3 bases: TGTGCCAGCAGTCACCTGGCCGGGACTAGCTCGTACGAGCAGTACTTC. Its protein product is CASSHLAGTSSYEQYF.